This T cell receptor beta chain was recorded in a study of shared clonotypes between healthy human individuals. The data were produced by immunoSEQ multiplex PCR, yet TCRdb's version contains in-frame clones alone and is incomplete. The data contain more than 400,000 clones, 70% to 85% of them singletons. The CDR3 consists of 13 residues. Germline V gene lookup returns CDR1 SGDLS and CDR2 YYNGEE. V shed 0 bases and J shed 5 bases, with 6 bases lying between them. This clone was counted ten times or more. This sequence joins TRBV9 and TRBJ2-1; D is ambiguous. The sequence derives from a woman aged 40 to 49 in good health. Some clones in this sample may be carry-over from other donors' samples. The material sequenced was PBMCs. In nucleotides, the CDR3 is TGTGCCAGCAGCGTAGGGGCAAACAATGAGCAGTTCTTC. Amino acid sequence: CASSVGANNEQFF.